These 28 T cell receptor beta chains came from one sample sequenced in a study of cytomegalovirus exposure and HLA in healthy donors. Both 60 Vbeta primers and 13 Jbeta primers went into the PCR. TCRdb's copy holds only in-frame clones and misses some; the assay was immunoSEQ multiplex PCR. The table lists 100,000 to 150,000 clones, roughly 70% of them singletons, with roughly 2% in the top ten. Sequenced material: PBMCs. These receptor sequences come from a woman aged 40 to 50 in good health and CMV-seropositive.

In its sample, this clone was seen once. This sequence joins TRBV28 and TRBJ2-7; the D gene is possibly TRBD1 (5 bases). The germline V gene encodes CDR1 MDHEN and CDR2 SYDVKM. V was shortened by 4 bases and J by 2 bases, with 21 bases between the two germline ends. The CDR3 sequence is 17 residues long. The CDR3, as DNA: TGTGCCAGCAGTTCCTCGATGAGCGCCCGGACACCCTACGAGCAGTACTTC. This codes for CASSSSMSARTPYEQYF.

The chain employs TRBV27 and TRBJ2-7; D ambiguous. The CDR3 has 16 amino acids. The V end lost 5 bases, the J end lost 0 bases, and 17 bases lay between the germline ends. CDR1 MNHEY and CDR2 SMNVEV come from the germline V gene (reference sequence). The CDR3 DNA is TGTGCCAGCAGTCCGGCAAGCCCAGCAGGCTCCTACGAGCAGTACTTC. As protein: CASSPASPAGSYEQYF.

The rearrangement uses TRBV9 and TRBJ1-6; D may be TRBD1 (6 bases). Germline V gene lookup returns CDR1 SGDLS and CDR2 YYNGEE. The CDR3 contains 16 residues. V was cut by 0 bases and J by 7 bases, with 14 bases left in between. The CDR3 bases are TGTGCCAGCAGCGTAGAGGGGGGGCATCGGAATTCACCCCTCCACTTT. Protein sequence: CASSVEGGHRNSPLHF.

The V and J genes are TRBV9 and TRBJ2-5; tentative D call: TRBD1 (6 bases). Trimming removed 3 bases from V and 4 bases from J, with 19 bases in between. The CDR3 sequence is 16 residues long. CDR1 is SGDLS and CDR2 is YYNGEE in the germline V gene. The CDR3 bases are TGTGCCAGCAGCGGGGGTAGTACAGGGAGCGGAGAGACCCAGTACTTC. Translated: CASSGGSTGSGETQYF.

The gene calls are TRBV2 and TRBJ2-7; no clear D gene. V was trimmed by 3 bases and J by 3 bases, leaving 9 bases between them. This CDR3 has 13 residues. CDR1 SNHLY and CDR2 FYNNEI come from the germline V gene. The CDR3 loop reads CASSDGSLYEQYF. CDR3 nucleotide sequence: TGTGCCAGCAGTGACGGTAGCCTCTACGAGCAGTACTTC.

This clone was recorded a few times. J is TRBJ1-5 and V is TRBV30; TRBD1 agrees at 10 bases. CDR1 and CDR2 (germline): GTSNPN, SVGIG (reference sequence). The CDR3 totals 16 residues. After removal of 0 bases from V and 3 bases from J, the junction contained 5 bases not matched to a gene. The CDR3 loop reads CAWSVLGTGANQPQHF. For the CDR3, the DNA is TGTGCCTGGAGTGTACTGGGGACAGGGGCCAATCAGCCCCAGCATTTT.

This sequence joins TRBV5-6 and TRBJ2-3, with 8 bases aligning to TRBD1. Looked up from germline, CDR1 is SGHDT and CDR2 is YYEEEE. J was trimmed by 4 bases and V by 4 bases; bases with no gene match: 8. The CDR3 loop spans 15 amino acids. The CDR3 DNA reads TGTGCCAGCAGCACAGCAGGGGGCGGATCAGATACGCAGTATTTT. As protein: CASSTAGGGSDTQYF.

V and J are TRBV7-9 and TRBJ1-1; D ambiguous. This CDR3 has 15 amino acids. The ends were cut back, 1 base at V and 6 bases at J, with 15 bases in the middle. Germline values: CDR1 SEHNR, CDR2 FQNEAQ (reference sequence). For the CDR3, the DNA is TGTGCCAGCAGCTTAGTTCAGGTGATGGTGCCTGAAGCTTTCTTT. It encodes CASSLVQVMVPEAFF.

The rearrangement joins TRBV28 to TRBJ1-2; TRBD1 matches at 7 bases. The CDR3 consists of 15 residues. V trimming: 6 bases; J trimming: 0 bases; junction bases outside the gene matches: 7. Germline assignment: CDR1 MDHEN and CDR2 SYDVKM. The CDR3 loop reads CASSTTGMSNYGYTF. In nucleotides, the CDR3 is TGTGCCAGCAGCACGACAGGGATGTCTAACTATGGCTACACCTTC.

This clone is termed medium-sized. The V gene is TRBV6-4, the J gene TRBJ2-3; D is unresolved. The CDR3 has 13 amino acids. The V and J ends lost 5 bases and 0 bases respectively, with 6 bases between them. CDR1 MRHNA and CDR2 SNTAGT come from the germline V gene. The CDR3 DNA follows: TGTGCCAGCAGTTCGGGTAGCACAGATACGCAGTATTTT. Protein sequence: CASSSGSTDTQYF.

This chain uses TRBV30 with TRBJ1-3; 8 bases line up with TRBD1. CDR1 is GTSNPN and CDR2 is SVGIG in the germline V gene (reference sequence). CDR3 length: 15 amino acids. V lost 2 bases, J lost 9 bases, and 12 bases stayed unmatched. The CDR3 nucleotides read TGTGCCTGGAGTCCAGACAGGGGCTATGATGGCACCATATATTTT. Translated: CAWSPDRGYDGTIYF.

To note about this clone: The junction differs from germline at one of its ends, possibly a read error. This chain connects TRBV7-9 to TRBJ1-1; TRBD1 matches at 10 bases. The length of the CDR3 is 12 residues. CDR1 and CDR2 from the germline V gene are SEHNR and FQNEAQ (reference sequence). The CDR3 sequence: CSSSLGDRGGFF. CDR3 in DNA: TGTTCCAGCAGCTTAGGGGACAGGGGAGGGTTCTTT.

The chain couples TRBV5-1 to TRBJ1-1, with TRBD1 matching 7 bases. CDR3 size: 13 residues. J gave up 5 bases and V 3 bases, and 4 bases lay outside the gene matches. Germline V CDR1 and CDR2: SGHRS, YFSETQ. The CDR3 nucleotides read TGCGCCAGCAGCTACAGGGGAGAAACTGAAGCTTTCTTT. Protein: CASSYRGETEAFF.

This clone has just a few counts. The CDR3 DNA reads TGTGCCAGCAGTGAAGCGAAGGTCGGGACAGGGGTTCCCAATGAGCAGTTCTTC. Its translation: CASSEAKVGTGVPNEQFF. This chain links TRBV6-1 with TRBJ2-1; TRBD1 aligns across 10 bases. The CDR3 spans 18 residues. Germline CDR1 MNHNS, CDR2 SASEGT. The V and J ends lost 0 bases and 6 bases, in that order; junction bases with no gene match: 11.

This clone was counted a single time. The J gene is TRBJ1-3, the V gene TRBV5-1, with 8 nucleotides matching TRBD1. The CDR3 length is 17 residues. V lost 4 bases and J lost 0; bases outside the gene matches: 9. The germline V gene encodes CDR1 SGHRS and CDR2 YFSETQ. The CDR3 loop reads CASSVTGAQSSGNTIYF. The CDR3 bases are TGCGCCAGCAGCGTGACAGGGGCGCAGAGCTCTGGAAACACCATATATTTT.

This chain uses TRBV19 with TRBJ2-5, with a weak D call TRBD2 (5 bases). The CDR3 totals 16 residues. V was trimmed by 0 bases and J by 5 bases, leaving 16 bases between them. The germline V gene has CDR1 LNHDA and CDR2 SQIVND (reference sequence). CDR3 protein: CASSIDRAVSVETQYF. Here the CDR3 DNA reads TGTGCCAGTAGTATAGATAGAGCGGTTAGCGTGGAGACCCAGTACTTC. Filled out from reference TRBV19 and TRBJ2-5, the complete variable domain reads DGGITQSPKYLFRKEGQNVTLSCEQNLNHDAMYWYRQDPGQGLRLIYYSQIVNDFQKGDIAEGYSVSREKKESFPLTVTSAQKNPTAFYLCASSIDRAVSVETQYFGPGTRLLVL.

Only one count was recorded for this clone. The chain is built from TRBV19 and TRBJ1-4, with D unclear. In germline, CDR1 is LNHDA, CDR2 SQIVND (reference sequence). This CDR3 has 15 residues. The V end lost 7 bases, the J end lost 7 bases, and 19 bases lay between the germline ends. This CDR3 reads CASIDRSGSSEKLFF. CDR3 sequence (DNA): TGTGCCAGTATCGATCGGTCGGGATCTAGTGAAAAACTGTTTTTT.

This clone came up a few times. The V call is TRBV28, the J call TRBJ1-2; TRBD1 might be the D (6 bases). The V end lost 5 bases, the J end lost 6 bases, and 10 bases lay between the germline ends. CDR3 length: 12 residues. Germline V gene sequence: CDR1 MDHEN, CDR2 SYDVKM. CDR3 coding DNA: TGTGCCAGCAGTGGAAACAGGGATGGCTACACCTTC. Its translation: CASSGNRDGYTF.

This clone has a handful of counts. The chain links TRBV15 to TRBJ1-3, with D possibly matching TRBD1 (5 bases). Germline V gene lookup returns CDR1 LNHNV and CDR2 YYDKDF (reference sequence). V lost 3 bases and J lost 1, with 13 bases in between. This CDR3 spans 16 amino acids. The CDR3 DNA follows: TGTGCCACCAGCAGGGAAATCGCAGGGTCTGGAAACACCATATATTTT. This translates into CATSREIAGSGNTIYF.

This chain connects TRBV5-1 to TRBJ1-4; TRBD1 is a possible D gene (6 bases). Trimming removed 3 bases from V and 7 bases from J, with 13 bases in between. Germline-derived CDR1 and CDR2 are SGHRS and YFSETQ. The CDR3 is 14 residues long. The CDR3 is CASSSQGQGEKLFF. CDR3 nucleotide sequence: TGCGCCAGCAGCTCACAGGGTCAGGGTGAAAAACTGTTTTTT.

The chain is built from TRBV30 and TRBJ1-1; 7 bases map to TRBD1. In germline, CDR1 is GTSNPN, CDR2 SVGIG (reference sequence). This CDR3 region has 13 residues. J was trimmed by 11 bases and V by 4 bases; bases with no gene match: 13. The CDR3 loop is CAWKWTGGIGAFF. CDR3 coding DNA: TGTGCCTGGAAGTGGACAGGTGGAATCGGGGCTTTCTTT.

A remark on this clone: Sequence at one end of the junction differs from germline and may be a read error. The rearrangement uses TRBV7-7 and TRBJ2-5; D is undetermined. The J call may be in error: the DNA end matches TRBJ2-7 better. This CDR3 region has 13 residues. Germline lookup yields CDR1 SSHAT and CDR2 FNYEAQ (reference sequence). CDR3 in amino acids: CASSLASIYEQYF. Here the CDR3 DNA reads TGTGCTAGCAGTCTCGCGAGTATATACGAGCAGTACTTC.

This sequence joins TRBV19 and TRBJ1-1; D is unclear. The CDR3 has 13 residues. V lost 3 bases to trimming and J lost 4 bases, with 9 bases between them. CDR1 is LNHDA and CDR2 is SQIVND in the germline V gene (reference sequence). The CDR3, as DNA: TGTGCCAGTAGTATTAACTATGGCACTGAAGCTTTCTTT. Residues: CASSINYGTEAFF.

This chain joins TRBV6-1 and TRBJ2-7; 7 bases line up with TRBD2. Trimming cost V 8 bases and J 0 bases; bases outside gene matches: 1. The CDR3 has 12 amino acids. Germline values: CDR1 MNHNS, CDR2 SASEGT. CDR3: CASWEGSYEQYF. CDR3 in DNA: TGTGCCAGCTGGGAGGGCTCCTACGAGCAGTACTTC.

The rearrangement joins TRBV7-2 to TRBJ2-5, with D perhaps matching TRBD1 (5 bases). The germline V gene encodes CDR1 SGHTA and CDR2 FQGNSA. The CDR3 loop spans 14 amino acids. V was cut by 5 bases and J by 1 base, with 11 bases left in between. CDR3 residues: CASSNRQPQETQYF. Here the CDR3 DNA reads TGTGCCAGCAGCAACCGACAGCCCCAAGAGACCCAGTACTTC.

V and J are TRBV7-2 and TRBJ2-1; 9 bases are a match to TRBD2. The trim removed 5 bases at V and 0 bases at J, leaving 8 bases unmatched. Germline loops: CDR1 SGHTA, CDR2 FQGNSA. The CDR3 consists of 17 residues. This chain's CDR3 is CASSPSLAGSSYNEQFF. DNA for the CDR3: TGTGCCAGCAGCCCCTCCCTAGCGGGGAGCTCCTACAATGAGCAGTTCTTC.

The chain is built from TRBV19 and TRBJ2-1; D is possibly TRBD2 (6 bases). Trimming left V 5 bases short and J 3 bases short, with 14 bases between. CDR3 length: 15 amino acids. The germline V gene encodes CDR1 LNHDA and CDR2 SQIVND (reference sequence). In DNA form, the CDR3 reads TGTGCCAGTAGTCCGGGACTGCCCCTCTACAATGAGCAGTTCTTC. Translating gives CASSPGLPLYNEQFF.

V and J are TRBV28 and TRBJ1-4; 8 bases line up with TRBD1. This CDR3 is built from 15 residues. CDR1 MDHEN and CDR2 SYDVKM come from the germline V gene. The V and J ends lost 2 bases and 3 bases, in that order; junction bases with no gene match: 2. The chain's CDR3 is CASSLIQGANEKLFF. In nucleotides, the CDR3 is TGTGCCAGCAGTTTAATACAGGGGGCTAATGAAAAACTGTTTTTT.